The sequence of this T cell receptor (beta chain) was determined in a study of cytomegalovirus exposure and HLA in healthy donors. As for this clone: Its cognate antigen is unknown.

Overall study findings and caveats: A list of roughly 160 TCR beta chains associated with cytomegalovirus was given. Further analysis was carried out later, and it showed several of the most significant clusters appearing linked to common viral pathogens. Indistinguishable V segments, including TRBV6-2 and TRBV6-3, were excluded. Earlier findings revealed that most TCR beta V segments proved productive either about 87% or about 30% of the time.

Primers included in the PCR were 60 Vbeta and 13 Jbeta primers. Measured with immunoSEQ multiplex PCR; TCRdb has only the in-frame clones, and not every one. The data hold 250,000 to 350,000 clones, with 70% to 90% observed a single time. V lost 6 bases and J lost 0, with 9 bases in between. The CDR3 is 13 residues long. CDR1 is SQVTM, CDR2 ANQGSEA, per germline. The clonotype originates from a woman aged 18 to 35 in good health and CMV-seronegative. The sequencing sample was made of PBMCs. J is TRBJ2-1 and V is TRBV29-1, with D possibly TRBD2 on 5 matching bases. The CDR3 coding sequence is TGCAGCGTGGACTTAAGCTCCTACAATGAGCAGTTCTTC. Protein sequence: CSVDLSSYNEQFF.